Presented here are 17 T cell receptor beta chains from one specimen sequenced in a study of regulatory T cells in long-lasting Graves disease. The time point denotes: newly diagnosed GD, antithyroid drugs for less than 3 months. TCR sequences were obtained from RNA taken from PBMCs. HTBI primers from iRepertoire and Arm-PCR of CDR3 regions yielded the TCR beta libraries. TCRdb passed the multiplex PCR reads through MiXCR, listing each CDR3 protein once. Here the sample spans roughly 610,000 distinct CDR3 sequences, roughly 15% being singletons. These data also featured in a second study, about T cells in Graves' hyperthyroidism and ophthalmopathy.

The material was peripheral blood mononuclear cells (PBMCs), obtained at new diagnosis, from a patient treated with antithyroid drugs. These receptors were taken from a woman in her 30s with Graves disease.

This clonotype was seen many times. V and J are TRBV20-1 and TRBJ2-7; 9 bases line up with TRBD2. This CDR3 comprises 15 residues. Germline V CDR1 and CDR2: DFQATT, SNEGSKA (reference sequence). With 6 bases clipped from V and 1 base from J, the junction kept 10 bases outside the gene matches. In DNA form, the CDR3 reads TGCAGTGCCAACTCCGATAGCGGGAGTTCCTACGAGCAGTACTTC. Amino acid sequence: CSANSDSGSSYEQYF.

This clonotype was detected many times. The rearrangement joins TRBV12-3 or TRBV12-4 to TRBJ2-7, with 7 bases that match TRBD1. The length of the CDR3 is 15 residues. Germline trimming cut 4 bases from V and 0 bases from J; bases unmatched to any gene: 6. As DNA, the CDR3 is TGTGCCAGCAGTTCCACCCGGGACAGCTCCTACGAGCAGTACTTC. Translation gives CASSSTRDSSYEQYF.

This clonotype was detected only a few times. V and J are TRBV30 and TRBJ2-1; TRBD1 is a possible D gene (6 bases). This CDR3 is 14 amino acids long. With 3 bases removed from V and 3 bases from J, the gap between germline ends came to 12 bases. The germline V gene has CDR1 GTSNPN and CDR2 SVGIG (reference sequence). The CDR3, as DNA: TGTGCCTGGAGGGCCCGGACAGTCTACAATGAGCAGTTCTTC. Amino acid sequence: CAWRARTVYNEQFF.

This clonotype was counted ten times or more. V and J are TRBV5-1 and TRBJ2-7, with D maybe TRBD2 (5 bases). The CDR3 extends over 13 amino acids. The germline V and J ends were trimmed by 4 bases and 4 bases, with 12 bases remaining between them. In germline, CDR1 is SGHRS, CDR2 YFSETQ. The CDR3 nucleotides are TGCGCCAGCAGCCCGATCGCGGGTTACGAGCAGTACTTC. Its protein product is CASSPIAGYEQYF.

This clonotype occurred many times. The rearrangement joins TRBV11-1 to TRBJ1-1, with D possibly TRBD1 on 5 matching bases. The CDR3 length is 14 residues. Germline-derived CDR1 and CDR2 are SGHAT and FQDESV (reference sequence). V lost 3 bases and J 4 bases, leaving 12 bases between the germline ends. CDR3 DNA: TGTGCCAGCAGCTTTCCAGGGTTGACCACTGAAGCTTTCTTT. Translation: CASSFPGLTTEAFF.

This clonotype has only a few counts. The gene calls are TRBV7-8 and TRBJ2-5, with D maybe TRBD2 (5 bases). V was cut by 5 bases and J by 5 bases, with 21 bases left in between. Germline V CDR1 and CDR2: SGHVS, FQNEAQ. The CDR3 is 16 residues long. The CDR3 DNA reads TGTGCCAGCAGCCACTCCGGGCCACGGGATAGGGAGACCCAGTACTTC. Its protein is CASSHSGPRDRETQYF.

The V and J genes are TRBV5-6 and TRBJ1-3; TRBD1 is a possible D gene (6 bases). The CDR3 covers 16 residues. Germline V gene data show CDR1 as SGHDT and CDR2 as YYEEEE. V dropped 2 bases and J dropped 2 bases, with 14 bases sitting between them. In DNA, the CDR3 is TGTGCCAGCAGCTTTCCTCTGACAGGTCCTGGAAACACCATATATTTT. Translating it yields CASSFPLTGPGNTIYF.

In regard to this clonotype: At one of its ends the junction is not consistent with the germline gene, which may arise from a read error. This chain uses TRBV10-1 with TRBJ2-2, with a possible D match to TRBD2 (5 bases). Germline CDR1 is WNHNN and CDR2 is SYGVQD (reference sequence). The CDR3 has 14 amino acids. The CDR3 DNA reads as TGCGCCAGCAGTGCAAACCCACACACCGGGGAGCTGCTTTTT. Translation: CASSANPHTGELLF.

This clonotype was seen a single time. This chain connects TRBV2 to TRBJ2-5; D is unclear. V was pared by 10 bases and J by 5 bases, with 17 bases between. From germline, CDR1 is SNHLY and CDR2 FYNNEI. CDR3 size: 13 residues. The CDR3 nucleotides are TGTGCCATCAGAAATGTCCCTGGGGAGACCCAGTACTTC. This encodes CAIRNVPGETQYF.

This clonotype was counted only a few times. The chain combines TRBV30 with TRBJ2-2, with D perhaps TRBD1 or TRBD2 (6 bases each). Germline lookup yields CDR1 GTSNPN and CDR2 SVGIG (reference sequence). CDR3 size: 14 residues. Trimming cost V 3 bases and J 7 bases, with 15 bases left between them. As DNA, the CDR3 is TGTGCCTGGAGATTAACGGGGGCTGGCGGGGAGCTGTTTTTT. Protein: CAWRLTGAGGELFF.

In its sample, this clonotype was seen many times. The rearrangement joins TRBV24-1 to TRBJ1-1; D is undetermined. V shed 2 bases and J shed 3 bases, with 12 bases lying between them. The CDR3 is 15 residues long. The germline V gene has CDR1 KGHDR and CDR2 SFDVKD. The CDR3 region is CATSDSLGADTEAFF. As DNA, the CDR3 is TGTGCCACCAGTGATTCTCTGGGAGCGGACACTGAAGCTTTCTTT.

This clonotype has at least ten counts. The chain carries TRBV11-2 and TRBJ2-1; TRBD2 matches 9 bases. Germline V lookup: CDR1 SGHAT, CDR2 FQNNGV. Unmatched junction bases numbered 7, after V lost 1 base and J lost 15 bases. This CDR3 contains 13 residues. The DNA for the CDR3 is TGTGCCAGCAGCTTAGGGCGGGAGGGCCTGGTGTTCTTC. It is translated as CASSLGREGLVFF.

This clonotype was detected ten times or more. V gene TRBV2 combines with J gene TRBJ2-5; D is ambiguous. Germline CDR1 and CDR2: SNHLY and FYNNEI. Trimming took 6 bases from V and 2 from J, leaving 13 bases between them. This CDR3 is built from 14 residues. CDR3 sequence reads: CASRAGWGQETQYF. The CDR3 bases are TGTGCCAGCAGGGCCGGGTGGGGACAAGAGACCCAGTACTTC. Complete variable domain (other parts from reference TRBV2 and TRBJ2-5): EPEVTQTPSHQVTQMGQEVILRCVPISNHLYFYWYRQILGQKVEFLVSFYNNEISEKSEIFDDQFSVERPDGSNFTLKIRSTKLEDSAMYFCASRAGWGQETQYFGPGTRLLVL.

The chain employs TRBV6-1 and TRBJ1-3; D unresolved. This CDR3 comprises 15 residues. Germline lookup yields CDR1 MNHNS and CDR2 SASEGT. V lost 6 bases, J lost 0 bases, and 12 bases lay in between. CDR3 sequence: CASSGYGYSGNTIYF. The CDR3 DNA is TGTGCCAGCAGCGGGTACGGATACTCTGGAAACACCATATATTTT.

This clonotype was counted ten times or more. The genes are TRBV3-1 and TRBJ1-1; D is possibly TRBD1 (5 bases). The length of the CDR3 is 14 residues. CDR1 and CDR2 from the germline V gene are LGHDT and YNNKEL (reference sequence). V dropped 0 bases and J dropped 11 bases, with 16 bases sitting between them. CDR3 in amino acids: CASSQDGAAGGAFF. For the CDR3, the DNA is TGTGCCAGCAGCCAAGACGGTGCGGCCGGGGGGGCTTTCTTT.

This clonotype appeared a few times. CDR3 sequence: CASSDSGLGADTQYF. In nucleotides, the CDR3 is TGTGCCAGCAGTGATTCAGGACTAGGGGCAGATACGCAGTATTTT. V is TRBV6-4 and J is TRBJ2-3; 7 bases align to TRBD2. CDR1 and CDR2 (germline): MRHNA, SNTAGT. Germline trimming cut 3 bases from V and 4 bases from J; bases unmatched to any gene: 7. CDR3 length: 15 residues.

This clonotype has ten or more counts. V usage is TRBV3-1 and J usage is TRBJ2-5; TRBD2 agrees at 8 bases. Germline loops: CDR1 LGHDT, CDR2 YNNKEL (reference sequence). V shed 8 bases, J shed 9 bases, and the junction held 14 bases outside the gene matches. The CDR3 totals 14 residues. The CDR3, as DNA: TGTGCCAGCGGCCCTCTCGCGCACGGGGGGGCCCAGTACTTC. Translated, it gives CASGPLAHGGAQYF.